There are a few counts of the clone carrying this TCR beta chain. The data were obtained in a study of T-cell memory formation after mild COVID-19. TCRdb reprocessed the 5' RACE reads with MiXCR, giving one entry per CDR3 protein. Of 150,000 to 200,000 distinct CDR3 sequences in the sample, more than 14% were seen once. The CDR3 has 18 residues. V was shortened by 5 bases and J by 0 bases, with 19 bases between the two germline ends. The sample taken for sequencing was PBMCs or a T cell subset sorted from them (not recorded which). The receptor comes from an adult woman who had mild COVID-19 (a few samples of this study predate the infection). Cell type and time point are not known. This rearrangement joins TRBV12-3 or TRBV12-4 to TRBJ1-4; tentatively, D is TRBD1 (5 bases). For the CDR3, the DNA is TGTGCCAGCAGTCCCCAAAAACCCGGACAAGCAACTAATGAAAAACTGTTTTTT. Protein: CASSPQKPGQATNEKLFF.